This TCR beta chain was captured by sequencing in a study of beta chain features in type 1 diabetes. Looking at the study overall: Healthy donors resembled patients in age, gender and cell yields.

Investigators reverse transcribed all isolated RNA, so they sequenced expressed TCRB transcripts. Clones were sequenced by immunoSEQ multiplex PCR, and TCRdb holds only the in-frame ones, with some missing. The sample shows nearly 250,000 clones, 55% to 70% of them seen only once. The CDR3 covers 13 residues. Germline V gene lookup returns CDR1 SEHNR and CDR2 FQNEAQ (reference sequence). Trimming stripped 5 bases from V and 6 bases from J, with 8 bases between. Points on this clone: Its specificity is not known.

The study's findings and limits: The study found moderately but significantly shorter TCRB CDR3s in all four CD4+ subsets of Type 1 diabetes patients. In type 1 diabetes patients, VDJ junctions had fewer insertions; deletions at these junctions were more frequent. Cells that show high TCR expression could be over-represented by cDNA sequencing.

The chain joins TRBV7-9 to TRBJ1-6; the D is unclear. What was sequenced was naive CD4+ T cells from blood. The clonotype originates from a man between 25 and 39 years old in good health. DNA of the CDR3: TGTGCCAGCAGCCTCTCAACTAATTCACCCCTCCACTTT. This sequence encodes CASSLSTNSPLHF.